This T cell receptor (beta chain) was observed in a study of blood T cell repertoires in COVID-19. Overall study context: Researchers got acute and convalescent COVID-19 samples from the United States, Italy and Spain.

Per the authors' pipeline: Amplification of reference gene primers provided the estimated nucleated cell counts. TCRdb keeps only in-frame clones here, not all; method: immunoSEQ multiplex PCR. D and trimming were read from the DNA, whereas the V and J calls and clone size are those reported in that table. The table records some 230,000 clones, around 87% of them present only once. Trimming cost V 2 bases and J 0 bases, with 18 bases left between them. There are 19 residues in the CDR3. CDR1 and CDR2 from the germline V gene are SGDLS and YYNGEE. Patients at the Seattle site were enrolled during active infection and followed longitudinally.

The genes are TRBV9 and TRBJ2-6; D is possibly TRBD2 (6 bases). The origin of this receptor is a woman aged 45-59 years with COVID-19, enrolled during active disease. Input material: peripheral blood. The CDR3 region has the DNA TGTGCCAGCAGCGTCAATAAAAGGGCGGGAAGCTCTGGGGCCAACGTCCTGACTTTC. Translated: CASSVNKRAGSSGANVLTF.